This T cell receptor (beta chain) stems from a study of blood T cell repertoires in COVID-19. Method: immunoSEQ multiplex PCR; TCRdb's copy keeps in-frame clones and lacks some. Of about 380,000 clones in the sample, less than 85% were seen once. The CDR3 length is 15 residues. Looked up from germline, CDR1 is SGDLS and CDR2 is YYNGEE. The V end was cut by 4 bases, the J end by 0 bases, with 13 bases between. This receptor was obtained from a woman between 18 and 29 years old with acute or convalescent COVID-19. This chain uses TRBV9 with TRBJ1-2; D might be TRBD1 (5 bases). The specimen sequenced was peripheral blood. The CDR3 region is CASSRDGGANYGYTF. DNA of the CDR3: TGTGCCAGCAGCCGCGACGGGGGAGCTAACTATGGCTACACCTTC.